The text below deals with one TCR beta chain. This clone was detected a few times. Its recognized antigen is unknown. There are no base qualities to consult, and no much larger clone falls within one base. The cohort comprised 550 to 700 healthy bone marrow donors. All cohort members were sampled while nominally healthy, although unrecorded immune exposures were likely present. The donor was CMV seronegative and was included in the group of several hundred seronegative cohort members. A peripheral blood sample was collected from each donor, and TCR beta sequencing was performed on peripheral blood mononuclear cells. The Qiagen DNeasy Blood Extraction Kit was used to extract genomic DNA from the blood cell samples. This sample was included in a study of cytomegalovirus exposure and HLA in healthy donors (dated by TCRdb to about 2017). In the study overall: An earlier analysis of some 500 of the donors reported roughly 270 Gb of sequence data and more than 90 million unique TCR beta sequences from roughly 180 million T cells. An early release that covered roughly 600 HLA-typed donors contained about 300 gigabases of sequencing data and 70 million to 100 million unique TCR sequences. The genetic ancestry cluster associated with self-reported Caucasian donors included 81% of the approximately 430 genotyped donors. The aim of the study was to test whether cataloging public T cell receptors could identify signatures of past pathogen exposure. The T cell repertoires of some 700 subjects were profiled by immunosequencing and related to cytomegalovirus serostatus. In addition to the first cohort of 666 subjects, a separate validation cohort of about 120 different subjects was used. To predict cytomegalovirus infection status, the study brought together high-throughput TCR immunosequencing, statistical association of individual TCRs with disease status, and machine learning. A later analysis re-examined previously published TCR beta repertoires from several hundred donors and added high-resolution HLA genotyping to investigate patterns of TCR occurrence. Rather than using new phenotypic data, the later analysis identified candidate immune exposures from TCR beta sequences and from how often those sequences occurred across donors. In an earlier analysis of a few hundred of the donors, high-throughput TCR beta sequencing was used to judge whether each TCR beta V gene segment behaved as functional or pseudogenic. Donor age, sex, ethnicity and CMV serostatus were compiled together with the repertoire data. In a later genetic analysis, genome-wide SNP genotypes for about three fifths of the roughly 670 donors were used, and that subset was treated as a discovery cohort. Every repertoire in the discovery cohort had been generated on one and the same sequencing platform. Both class I and class II loci were covered by HLA typing, at four-digit resolution. Typing coverage varied by locus: roughly 629-640 donors for A, B, C, DRB1 and DQB1; approximately 500 for DQA1; 600 to 610 for DPA1; approximately 490 for DPB1. Because of strong linkage in the cohort, roughly five DR-DQ haplotypes were treated as single units for association and clustering. Among some 400 genotyped donors of the cohort, an average of around 250,000 unique TCR beta nucleotide sequences was sequenced per donor, of which about 18% were non-productive. On the study overall, not on this receptor specifically: Compared with the roughly 700-donor mean, donors in an Asian-associated ancestry cluster had fewer N-insertions in productive TCRs, according to a later genetic analysis. In a later analysis, TCR association rates were found to vary across HLA loci, with the most associated TCRs seen for DRB1 alleles and the fewest for HLA-C alleles. A few of the identified cytomegalovirus-associated TCR beta chains were confirmed in vitro to be specific for cytomegalovirus antigens. CMV serostatus was the only immune exposure information available for the cohort. When HLA alleles, especially DR and DQ, strongly co-occurred, TCR associations were difficult to assign to individual alleles. Cytomegalovirus status was reported to be diagnosed by the classifier with high specificity and sensitivity in both the original and validation cohorts. The 87-base-pair reads could not distinguish some IMGT-functional V segments, including TRBV6-2 and TRBV6-3, so those segments were excluded. Sequencing depth was assumed to be roughly uniform across donors in the presence/absence analyses, though that assumption may not hold. The earlier analysis of about 600 of the donors excluded seventeen rarely observed V segments, including chromosome 9 orphons, because counts were too low. Because some donors lacked HLA typing at each locus, the association tests relied only on the typed subset. A group of highly shared sequence variants was considered likely to be a technical artifact of the sequencing pipeline. Specific HLA alleles were associated with over 15,000 TCR beta sequences at a false discovery rate of 0.05 in a later analysis. A further reported finding was that TCR beta sequences accurately predicted the HLA-A and HLA-B alleles for most subjects in the first cohort. This cohort had only TCR beta chains sequenced, and the lack of alpha or paired-chain data limited which features could be detected. In a later analysis, several top co-occurrence clusters were reported to appear linked to parvovirus B19, influenza, CMV and Epstein-Barr virus. The study listed over 150 TCR beta chains as associated with cytomegalovirus. It was suggested by the authors that the approach could potentially be generalized to other disease states and immunological phenotypes. A later genetic analysis associated a missense DCLRE1C variant with V-gene and J-gene trimming of TCR beta chains, and an independent cohort replicated the association. In an earlier analysis of some 540 of the donors, most TCR beta V segments appeared in productive rearrangements about 87% or about 30% of the time, broadly matching IMGT annotations. In a later analysis, most CMV-associated TCR beta chains were found to appear HLA-restricted, with HLA associations seemingly driven largely by CMV exposure. Correlated functional status among segregating V segments might reflect linkage disequilibrium, but an unknown experimental factor could not be ruled out. Compared with equally common non-associated chains, HLA-associated TCR beta chains in a later analysis were more clonally expanded and had lower generation probabilities. Across donors, most TCR sequences were observed very rarely, whereas some public TCRs were present in many individuals.

Preparation of the library involved the immunoSEQ multiplex PCR assay. For the multiplex PCR, a mixture combining 60 forward primers for TCR Vbeta segments and 13 reverse primers for TCR Jbeta segments was used. Amplification of the CDR3 region of rearranged TCR beta genes was performed with a multiplex PCR assay on genomic DNA. The Illumina HiSeq System was used to sequence the amplified TCR beta libraries as 87-base-pair reads. The paper's data handling went like this. A later analysis tallied roughly 78 million unique TCR beta chains across the 700 or so repertoires, and approximately 12 million of those chains were shared by two or more donors. To remove PCR and sequencing errors, raw reads were error-corrected and collapsed into unique sequences using a nearest-neighbor algorithm that merged closely related sequences. To assign V, D and J gene segments, CDR3 sequences were aligned to IMGT reference sequences. For a sequence to be retained, a match of at least six nucleotides to both a V gene segment and a J gene segment was required. Rearrangements were called productive when the CDR3 lacked stop codons and stayed in frame with V and J; all others were non-productive. Following IMGT convention, CDR3 was defined as the stretch from the second conserved V-encoded cysteine up to the conserved J-encoded phenylalanine. Sequences without an unambiguous match to a single V gene segment were excluded from the earlier analysis of a few hundred of the donors. In an earlier analysis of some 590 of the donors, a V segment was called functional when productive rearrangements were above 56.7%, and segregating when the standard deviation between donors exceeded 5%. A statistical classification framework was developed to diagnose cytomegalovirus status using the catalog of TCR beta chain sequences. In a later analysis, TCR nucleotide sequences were compared against IMGT/GENE-DB human TR gene sequences so that V and J genes could be assigned. A later analysis assigned CDR3 sequences and most-parsimonious VDJ recombination scenarios with the TCRdist pipeline. A later analysis defined each TCR beta chain by its CDR3 amino acid sequence plus V-gene family, and excluded reads lacking a unique V-gene family. To address suspected cross-contamination and a sequencing artifact, a later analysis removed around 600 highly shared, low-generation-probability nucleotide sequences. For each public chain, a later analysis derived a clonal expansion index from normalized ranks of inferred template counts within each repertoire. In a later analysis, generation probabilities were computed with a VDJ recombination model fitted to out-of-frame rearrangements, and the resulting probabilities were checked against IGoR. In a later analysis, TCR-TCR, TCR-HLA and TCR-CMV co-occurrence was scored with hypergeometric tests, and a repertoire-size bias correction was applied to TCR pairs. In a later analysis, false discovery rates were estimated by permuting HLA or CMV assignments 20 times. In a later analysis, co-occurring TCRs were grouped using DBSCAN, with TCRdist sequence similarity added in when clustering inside HLA-allele-positive subsets. Co-occurrence clustering excluded repertoires with fewer than 30,000 or more than 120,000 public chains, plus five with anomalous nucleotide sharing. Imported from immuneACCESS, the table was reduced by TCRdb to in-frame sequences with V and J called. These copies leave out some clones; in studies compared against another copy, an unresolved V gene accounts for under half, and the cause of the remainder is not known. V and J calls and clone size follow that table, whereas D and trimming were derived from the DNA. The sample table shows tens of thousands of clones, and roughly four fifths are seen once. Of the sample, 5.5% to 7% falls within the top ten clones.

Based on the germline V gene (reference sequence), the CDR1 and CDR2 sequences are SGHNT and YYREEE. CDR3 length: 14 amino acids, cysteine to phenylalanine. Only CDR3 DNA remains: 42 bases, in frame from the first base. Here V drops 0 bases and J drops 10 bases, and the junction holds 2 bases not matched to any gene. This receptor was identified in a middle-aged man in good health and CMV-seronegative. This receptor chain uses TRBV5-4 and TRBJ2-1; TRBD2 agrees with 12 junctional bases. Sequencing was carried out using PBMCs. The nucleotide sequence is given as TGTGCCAGCAGCTTGGGTCTAGCGGGAGGGGAGCAGTTCTTC. The resulting protein is CASSLGLAGGEQFF. Extended through the reference TRBV5-4 and TRBJ2-1 proteins, this CDR3 yields the full variable domain: ETGVTQSPTHLIKTRGQQVTLRCSSQSGHNTVSWYQQALGQGPQFIFQYYREEENGRGNFPPRFSGLQFPNYSSELNVNALELDDSALYLCASSLGLAGGEQFFGPGTRLTVL.